One and the same sample provided the 6 T cell receptor beta chains below, sequenced in a study of shared clonotypes between healthy human individuals. Data came from immunoSEQ multiplex PCR; TCRdb stores just in-frame clones and leaves some out. The sample includes around 2.3 million clones, approximately 96% of them seen just once. The source material was naive CD4+ T cells sorted from blood. As for subset: CD45RA+ positively selected. The source is a man aged 18 to 30 in good health.

CDR3 in amino acids: CSPLRGTGYNEQFF. The CDR3 bases are TGCAGCCCCCTCCGGGGGACAGGGTACAATGAGCAGTTCTTC. V gene TRBV29-1 combines with J gene TRBJ2-1; 9 positions agree with TRBD1. The CDR3 totals 14 residues. The V gene's germline CDR1 is SQVTM and CDR2 ANQGSEA. Unmatched junction bases numbered 9, after V lost 8 bases and J lost 4 bases.

The genes are TRBV6-5 and TRBJ2-7; maybe TRBD2 (6 bases). Germline-derived CDR1 and CDR2 are MNHEY and SVGAGI. The CDR3 contains 14 residues. Trimming shortened V by 3 bases and J by 3 bases, and 12 bases separated the two germline ends. CDR3 residues: CASSYTPAGYEQYF. In nucleotides, the CDR3 is TGTGCCAGCAGTTATACCCCAGCGGGCTACGAGCAGTACTTC.

The chain recombines TRBV7-9 with TRBJ1-4; a weak D match, TRBD1 (5 bases). The ends were cut back, 4 bases at V and 5 bases at J, with 14 bases in the middle. The CDR3 covers 15 residues. The germline CDR1 and CDR2 sequences are SEHNR and FQNEAQ (reference sequence). CDR3 coding DNA: TGTGCCAGCAGCTGGGGGGAGGGAAACAATGAAAAACTGTTTTTT. It encodes CASSWGEGNNEKLFF.

V usage is TRBV5-4 and J usage is TRBJ2-3; 9 bases agree with TRBD1. CDR1 and CDR2 (germline): SGHNT, YYREEE (reference sequence). The CDR3 is 14 amino acids. V lost 9 bases to trimming and J lost 1 base; unmatched junction nucleotides: 6. CDR3 protein: CATRQGGGTDTQYF. The CDR3 region has the DNA TGTGCCACACGACAGGGGGGGGGCACAGATACGCAGTATTTT.

This chain joins TRBV2 and TRBJ2-1, with D uncertain. V was cut by 0 bases and J by 2 bases, with 8 bases left in between. The germline CDR1 and CDR2 sequences are SNHLY and FYNNEI. The CDR3 loop spans 15 amino acids. The CDR3 protein is CASSEAGQTYNEQFF. CDR3 nucleotides: TGTGCCAGCAGTGAAGCAGGGCAGACCTACAATGAGCAGTTCTTC.

The V call is TRBV20-1, the J call TRBJ2-5; possibly TRBD2 for D (5 bases). Deletions cut 4 bases from V and 7 bases from J, with 10 bases between. CDR1 and CDR2 (germline): DFQATT, SNEGSKA (reference sequence). This CDR3 is built from 11 residues. The CDR3 reads CSATFGGTQYF. In DNA form, the CDR3 reads TGCAGTGCTACATTTGGAGGGACCCAGTACTTC.